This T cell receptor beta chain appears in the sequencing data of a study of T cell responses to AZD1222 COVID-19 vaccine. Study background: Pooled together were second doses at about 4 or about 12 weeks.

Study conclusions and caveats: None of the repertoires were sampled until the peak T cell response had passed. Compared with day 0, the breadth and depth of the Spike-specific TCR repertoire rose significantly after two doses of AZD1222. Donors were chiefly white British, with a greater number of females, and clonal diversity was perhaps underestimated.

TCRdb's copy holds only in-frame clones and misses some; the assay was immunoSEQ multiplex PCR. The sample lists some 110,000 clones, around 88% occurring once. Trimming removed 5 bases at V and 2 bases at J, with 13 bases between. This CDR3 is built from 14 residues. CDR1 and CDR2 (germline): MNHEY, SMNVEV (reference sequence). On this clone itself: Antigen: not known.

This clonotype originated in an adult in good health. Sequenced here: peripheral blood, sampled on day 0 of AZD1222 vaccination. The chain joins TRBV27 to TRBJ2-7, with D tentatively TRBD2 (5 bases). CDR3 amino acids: CASSMTRRTYEQYF. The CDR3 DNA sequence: TGTGCCAGCAGTATGACCAGGAGGACCTACGAGCAGTACTTC.